Listed below are T cell receptor beta chains from one sample, sequenced in a study of blood T cell repertoires in COVID-19. Sequencing was performed with immunoSEQ multiplex PCR; in TCRdb, only in-frame clones are kept and a portion is missing. The table lists 45,000 or so clones, roughly 80% of them singletons. The material sequenced was peripheral blood. All receptors derive from a human donor in a cohort sampled during active COVID-19. The CDR3 runs from the conserved cysteine through the conserved F or W. The D gene is left open where the match is weak. Size tells how often a clone was seen (once, few, many) or the class of an expanded clone, and some rows leave it out.

V gene	clone size	J gene	D gene	CDR3 protein	CDR3 DNA
TRBV10-1	.	TRBJ2-1	TRBD2	CASSEGSGRAREQFF	TGCGCCAGCAGTGAGGGTAGCGGGAGGGCGAGGGAGCAGTTCTTC
TRBV7-9	.	TRBJ1-2	.	CARARMSVNYGYTF	TGTGCCAGAGCAAGAATGTCGGTGAACTATGGCTACACCTTC
TRBV7-2	.	TRBJ2-1	TRBD2	CASSATSGRYYNEQFF	TGTGCCAGCAGCGCGACTAGCGGGAGGTACTACAATGAGCAGTTCTTC
TRBV18	few	TRBJ1-2	TRBD1	CASSPGQAPEGYTF	TGTGCCAGCTCACCTGGACAGGCCCCTGAGGGCTACACCTTC
TRBV30	once	TRBJ2-3	TRBD1	CAWSEDRVADTQYF	TGTGCCTGGAGTGAGGACAGGGTGGCAGATACGCAGTATTTT
TRBV5-6	.	TRBJ2-1	.	CASSFIAVLSYNEQFF	TGTGCCAGCAGCTTTATAGCGGTACTCTCCTACAATGAGCAGTTCTTC
TRBV6-1	.	TRBJ1-5	.	CASSDVPRGQPQHF	TGTGCCAGCAGTGACGTCCCTAGGGGTCAGCCCCAGCATTTT
TRBV28	.	TRBJ1-5	TRBD1	CASSWDRDQPQHF	TGTGCCAGCAGCTGGGACAGAGATCAGCCCCAGCATTTT
TRBV30	.	TRBJ1-1	TRBD1	CACRQGANTEAFF	TGTGCCTGTAGACAGGGGGCGAACACTGAAGCTTTCTTT
TRBV27	.	TRBJ2-2	TRBD1	CASSLRQGSDTGELFF	TGTGCCAGCAGTCTTAGACAGGGCTCGGACACCGGGGAGCTGTTTTTT
TRBV10-3	.	TRBJ2-7	TRBD1	CAIGTVSYEQYF	TGTGCCATCGGGACAGTCTCCTACGAGCAGTACTTC
TRBV5-1	.	TRBJ1-6	TRBD1	CASSGGTGGYNSPLHF	TGCGCCAGCAGCGGAGGGACAGGGGGCTATAATTCACCCCTCCACTTT
TRBV6-2/TRBV6-3	.	TRBJ2-3	TRBD2	CASSWVAGESTDTQYF	TGTGCCAGCAGTTGGGTAGCGGGAGAGTCCACAGATACGCAGTATTTT
TRBV11-3	.	TRBJ2-7	TRBD1	CASSLGPTGGSEQYF	TGTGCCAGCAGCTTAGGCCCAACAGGGGGGAGTGAGCAGTACTTC
TRBV29-1	.	TRBJ2-7	TRBD2	CSGGGVSEQYF	TGCAGCGGTGGGGGGGTAAGCGAGCAGTACTTC
TRBV2	.	TRBJ1-1	.	CASSEESGFTEAFF	TGTGCCAGCAGTGAAGAATCAGGGTTCACTGAAGCTTTCTTT
TRBV18	.	TRBJ1-2	.	CASSPRSAGTEGYGYTF	TGTGCCAGCTCACCACGATCGGCAGGGACGGAGGGCTATGGCTACACCTTC
TRBV28	.	TRBJ1-1	.	CASTTAGRYVEAFF	TGTGCCAGCACTACGGCGGGCAGGTACGTTGAAGCTTTCTTT
TRBV5-4	.	TRBJ2-1	.	CASSLRSGAYNEQFF	TGTGCCAGCAGCTTGCGGAGCGGTGCCTACAATGAGCAGTTCTTC
TRBV5-1	.	TRBJ2-1	TRBD2	CASSLGLAGNEQFF	TGCGCCAGCAGCTTGGGACTAGCGGGCAATGAGCAGTTCTTC
TRBV19	.	TRBJ2-3	.	CASTLLDTQYF	TGTGCCAGTACCCTTTTAGATACGCAGTATTTT
TRBV12-3/TRBV12-4	.	TRBJ2-1	.	CASSPQLYNEQFF	TGTGCCAGCAGTCCCCAACTATACAATGAGCAGTTCTTC
TRBV6-5	.	TRBJ1-2	TRBD1	CASSTWTGAVYGYTF	TGTGCCAGCAGTACTTGGACAGGGGCGGTGTATGGCTACACCTTC
TRBV5-1	once	TRBJ1-6	TRBD1	CASSSFPGQGNSPLHF	TGCGCCAGCAGCTCATTTCCGGGACAGGGGAATTCACCCCTCCACTTT
TRBV30	.	TRBJ2-6	TRBD1	CAWAGQGAHGANVLTF	TGTGCCTGGGCGGGACAGGGGGCGCACGGGGCCAACGTCCTGACTTTC
TRBV21-1	.	TRBJ2-5	.	CASSKVALAGGPEGETQYF	TGTGCCAGCAGCAAAGTGGCACTAGCGGGAGGGCCAGAGGGAGAGACCCAGTACTTC